This TCR beta chain originates from a study of shared clonotypes between healthy human individuals (dated by TCRdb to the early 2020s). Concerning the study at large: The cohort comprised a couple of women and a few men aged 18 to 49 years. Blood TCR repertoires of roughly five healthy adults were deeply sequenced to estimate repertoire size and the extent of clonotype sharing between individuals. To increase sequencing depth and limit assay-specific biases, different laboratories used diverse techniques to prepare libraries and sequence TCR repertoires. Per donor, leukapheresis produced somewhere between about 0.9 and 10 billion PBMCs. For each donor, CD4 naive and CD4 memory were each given three plates, CD8 naive was given two plates, and CD8 memory was given one plate. Beyond this particular receptor, the publication reports: Compared with non-shared clonotypes, clonotypes shared by all four sorted-subset donors had higher generation probabilities. Sampling was limited to blood, and TCR repertoires in tissue likely differ from TCR repertoires in blood. Rarefaction of sorted-subset datasets indicated incomplete sequencing despite the large sequencing depth. Sharing across a handful of donors was observed for about 4.8% of naive CD4, less than 4% of naive CD8, 2% to 2.5% of memory CD4, and around 0.4% of memory CD8 clonotypes. Because the study included a small number of donors, the genetic and exposure-history diversity represented was limited. Pairwise subsampling led to the expectation that sequencing depth would affect the degree of clonotype sharing among donors. Naive subsets generally had larger estimated clonotype richness than memory subsets.

V is reduced by 1 base and J by 2 bases, leaving a spacing of 8 bases between them. Counted from cysteine to phenylalanine, this CDR3 has 14 amino acids. This entry keeps only the CDR3 DNA: 42 bases, framed from base 1. The germline V gene (reference sequence) gives CDR1 as MNHEY and CDR2 as SMNVEV. Using the deep immunoSEQ assay, multiplex PCR amplified TCR CDR3 regions from genomic DNA. For each cell subset, the extracted genomic DNA was distributed evenly across all wells of several immunoSEQ 96-well plates, and each plate served as one replicate. Each replicate PCR for sorted subsets received roughly 0.2 ug genomic DNA, equal to roughly 30,000 T cell genomes. Purified libraries were quantified with a Qubit 3.0 fluorometer, sized on a Bioanalyzer 2100, and re-quantified with the KAPA Library Quantification kit. Every immunoSEQ 96-well plate was sequenced on a separate single-read 150-cycle Illumina NextSeq 550 flow cell. Turning to the authors' computational methods: Because only junctional sequences without quality scores were contained in the immunoSEQ output, filtering matching that applied to full-length reads could not be performed. Sequences were annotated with PyIR, a Python wrapper for IgBLAST v1.9, using IMGT germline references to assign V/J genes and CDR3. Reads with weak V/J assignments (E-value above 1e-6), missing CDR3, stop codons, out-of-frame junctions, or ambiguous translated residues were removed. V3J clonotypes were defined as sequences sharing an identical inferred V gene, J gene, and CDR3 amino acid sequence. Percentage overlap between repertoires was computed as shared unique clonotypes divided by the size of the smaller repertoire. Repertoire richness was assessed with RTK rarefaction, the Chao1 estimator, and Recon v2.1 estimates of unobserved clonotypes. OLGA was used to compute generation probabilities for all TCRbeta clonotypes that the gDNA method yielded from a few donors. This is the immuneACCESS table as TCRdb keeps it, with only in-frame sequences that have V and J called. A part of the clones is gone; compared with another copy, unresolved V genes explain less than half, and the rest is unexplained. Clonal size and the V and J genes are those of that table, whereas D and trimming came from the DNA. The sample yields over a million clones; 95% to 97% were counted once. The ten largest make up 0.95% to 1.5% of the sample.

Donors were healthy HIV-negative adults with no recently reported acute infections or vaccinations. Only Caucasian adults living in Nashville, Tennessee, USA were represented among the donors. Magnetic negative selection was used to enrich CD4+ T cells, after which naive cells were positively selected on CD45RA and the negative fraction became the memory subset. Blood was obtained by leukapheresis, after which PBMCs were separated by Ficoll-Histopaque density gradient centrifugation and cryopreserved in liquid nitrogen vapor phase. Purity and quantity of every magnetically sorted T cell population were checked by analytical flow cytometry. Each sorted fraction had its genomic DNA isolated and then quantified by UV absorbance on a Nanodrop 2000c. In this sample, this clone turned up once. Its recognized antigen is unknown. Nothing much larger sits one base from this clone, and base qualities are not available. This same CDR3 is encoded by further DNA sequences in the sample.

The clonotype originates from a man aged 30 to 45 in good health. This sequence uses TRBV27 and TRBJ2-5; too little of a D gene remains to name it. Sequencing was carried out using naive CD4+ T cells sorted from blood. The meaning of the sample's cell subset or site label: CD45RA+ positively selected. The nucleotide sequence reads as follows: TGTGCCAGCAGTTTATTGGGTTCACAAGAGACCCAGTACTTC. Its protein reads: CASSLLGSQETQYF.